This T cell receptor beta chain was observed in a study of shared clonotypes between healthy human individuals. The CDR3 has 14 amino acids. Germline V lookup: CDR1 LNHNV, CDR2 YYDKDF (reference sequence). Unsorted PBMC contributed about 270 ng DNA, 25,000 to 35,000 T cell genomes, to each replicate PCR. Method: immunoSEQ multiplex PCR; TCRdb's copy keeps in-frame clones and lacks some. The sample includes about half a million clones, approximately 78% of them seen just once. The material sequenced was PBMCs. The chain has TRBV15 and TRBJ2-5; tentative D call: TRBD1 (5 bases). The better agreement between TRBJ2-7 and the DNA end casts doubt on the J call. The clonotype originates from a middle-aged woman in good health. Some clones in this sample may be carry-over from other donors' samples. CDR3 region: CATSREGVNYEQYF. The CDR3, as DNA: TGTGCCACCAGCAGAGAAGGGGTGAACTACGAGCAGTACTTC.